This record covers a single T cell receptor beta chain. No antigen is known for it. Base qualities are not provided; no much larger clone lies one nucleotide away. Using the deep immunoSEQ assay, multiplex PCR amplified TCR CDR3 regions from genomic DNA. Extracted genomic DNA from each cell subset was spread evenly across all wells of several immunoSEQ 96-well plates, with each plate serving as a replicate. For sorted subsets, around 0.2 ug genomic DNA, equal to tens of thousands of T cell genomes, was loaded into each replicate PCR. Purified libraries were measured with a Qubit 3.0 fluorometer, size-checked on a Bioanalyzer 2100, and measured again with the KAPA Library Quantification kit. Each immunoSEQ 96-well plate was sequenced on its own single-read 150-cycle Illumina NextSeq 550 flow cell. The paper's processing steps were these. Because the immunoSEQ output held only junctional sequences and lacked quality scores, the filtering could not match the filtering applied to full-length reads. Sequences were annotated with PyIR, a Python wrapper for IgBLAST v1.9, using IMGT germline references to assign V/J genes and CDR3. Any read was removed if the V/J assignment was weak (E-value above 1e-6), the CDR3 was missing, or the read contained stop codons, out-of-frame junctions, or ambiguous translated residues. V3J clonotypes were defined by identical inferred V gene, J gene, and CDR3 amino acid sequence. Percentage overlap between repertoires was calculated by dividing the number of shared unique clonotypes by the size of the smaller repertoire. Richness of each repertoire was evaluated using RTK rarefaction, the Chao1 estimator, and Recon v2.1 estimates of unobserved clonotypes. Generation probabilities for all TCRbeta clonotypes obtained by the gDNA method from a handful of donors were computed using OLGA. TCRdb holds this immuneACCESS table with in-frame rearrangements only. Some clones are missing; in checked studies, unresolved V genes explain under half, and the rest has no known cause. The V and J calls and clone size come from that table; D and trimming were worked out from the DNA. The sample table contains 170,000 or so clones; only one count was recorded for 66% of them. The top ten clones comprise under 11% of the sample.

The donors were healthy, HIV-negative adults who had no recently reported acute infections or vaccinations. Every donor was a Caucasian adult living in Nashville, Tennessee, USA. CD4+ T cells were enriched by magnetic negative selection; naive cells were then positively selected on CD45RA, and the negative fraction formed the memory subset. Blood was collected by leukapheresis, and PBMCs were isolated by Ficoll-Histopaque density gradient centrifugation and then cryopreserved in liquid nitrogen vapor phase. Analytical flow cytometry was used to check the purity and quantity of each magnetically sorted T cell population. From each sorted fraction, genomic DNA was isolated and quantified by UV absorbance on a Nanodrop 2000c. Deletion took 3 bases off V and 5 bases off J, with a span of 10 bases between the germline ends. According to the germline V gene, CDR1 reads SNHLY and CDR2 reads FYNNEI. The CDR3 starts with the cysteine, ends with the phenylalanine, and has 13 residues. The sequence is cut down to CDR3 DNA, 39 bases in frame from base 1.

These data originate in a study of shared clonotypes between healthy human individuals (TCRdb year 2020). About the study as a whole: Three men and two women, aged 18 to 49 years, made up the cohort. For each donor, three plates each were used for CD4 naive and CD4 memory, two plates were used for CD8 naive, and one plate was used for CD8 memory. To increase sequencing depth and limit assay-specific biases, different laboratories used diverse techniques to prepare libraries and sequence TCR repertoires. Between about 0.85 and 9.5 billion PBMCs per donor were obtained by leukapheresis. The study deeply sequenced blood TCR repertoires of five healthy adults to estimate repertoire size and the extent of clonotype sharing between individuals. General study outcomes and caveats: The small number of donors limited the genetic and exposure-history diversity represented. Higher generation probabilities were observed for clonotypes shared by all four sorted-subset donors than for non-shared clonotypes. Naive subsets generally had larger estimated clonotype richness than memory subsets did. Pairwise subsampling led to the expectation that sequencing depth would affect the degree of clonotype sharing among donors. Across a handful of donors, approximately 5% of naive CD4, roughly 3.5% of naive CD8, about 2.3% of memory CD4, and about 0.4% of memory CD8 clonotypes were shared. Incomplete sequencing was indicated by rarefaction of sorted-subset datasets, despite the large sequencing depth. Only blood was sampled, and tissue TCR repertoires likely differ from those in blood.

The chain employs TRBV2 and TRBJ2-5; the D gene is not confidently resolved. The receptor comes from a man between 25 and 39 years old in good health. Material for sequencing was memory CD4+ T cells sorted from blood. This sample's cell subset or site label indicates: CD45RA-negative fraction. The CDR3 corresponds to CASSELLGETQYF. The bases are TGTGCCAGCAGTGAGCTATTGGGGGAGACCCAGTACTTC.